The 5 T cell receptor beta chains below were found in one sample sequenced in a study of CD8 T cells in Susac syndrome. An input of about 0.45 to 1 ug of RNA was subjected to reverse transcription using random hexamers. MiXCR, applied by TCRdb to the immunoSEQ multiplex PCR reads, yields one record per CDR3 protein. This table holds about 24,000 distinct CDR3 sequences, around 95% found once. Sequencing used CD8+ T cells from PBMCs. These receptor sequences come from a human donor with Susac syndrome.

The chain employs TRBV5-1 and TRBJ1-5, with D possibly TRBD1 on 5 matching bases. This CDR3 is 15 amino acids long. Germline V lookup: CDR1 SGHRS, CDR2 YFSETQ. V lost 0 bases to trimming and J lost 6 bases, with 13 bases between them. The CDR3: CASSLAGGIGQPQHF. CDR3 sequence (DNA): TGCGCCAGCAGCTTGGCCGGGGGTATCGGTCAGCCCCAGCATTTT.

This sequence joins TRBV2 and TRBJ2-5; D could derive from TRBD1 or TRBD2 (5 bases each). Trimming took off 4 bases at V and 3 bases at J, with 12 bases between the two ends. The CDR3 runs to 14 residues. Germline V gene lookup returns CDR1 SNHLY and CDR2 FYNNEI. DNA of the CDR3: TGTGCCAGCAGTGGGGATGGGGGAGAAGAGACCCAGTACTTC. Amino acids: CASSGDGGEETQYF. The full variable domain, its missing parts supplied by reference TRBV2 and TRBJ2-5, is EPEVTQTPSHQVTQMGQEVILRCVPISNHLYFYWYRQILGQKVEFLVSFYNNEISEKSEIFDDQFSVERPDGSNFTLKIRSTKLEDSAMYFCASSGDGGEETQYFGPGTRLLVL.

The rearrangement uses TRBV7-3 and TRBJ2-3; D might be TRBD1 or TRBD2, each matching 5 bases. The CDR3 has 15 residues. V lost 5 bases, J lost 2 bases, and 14 bases lay in between. Germline loops: CDR1 SGHTA, CDR2 FQGTGA. DNA of the CDR3: TGTGCCAGCAGCCCAACAGGACTTCCCACAGATACGCAGTATTTT. This encodes CASSPTGLPTDTQYF.

The genes are TRBV28 and TRBJ1-3; 7 bases map to TRBD1. V lost 6 bases and J lost 3; bases outside the gene matches: 5. The CDR3 extends over 14 amino acids. CDR1 MDHEN and CDR2 SYDVKM come from the germline V gene. In DNA form, the CDR3 reads TGTGCCAGCAGGAGCAGGGGGTTTGGAAACACCATATATTTT. Protein sequence: CASRSRGFGNTIYF.

The chain employs TRBV28 and TRBJ2-5; 14 nucleotides line up with TRBD2. V gave up 2 bases and J gave up 4 bases; unmatched junction bases: 9. There are 18 residues in the CDR3. Per the germline V gene, CDR1 is MDHEN and CDR2 is SYDVKM. CDR3 amino acids: CASSLPTSGGADGETQYF. In DNA, the CDR3 is TGTGCCAGCAGTTTACCGACTAGCGGGGGGGCGGACGGAGAGACCCAGTACTTC.